Included here is one T cell receptor beta chain sequence, with context. These data belong to a study of blood T cell repertoires in COVID-19. Study in general: The United States, Italy and Spain supplied acute and convalescent COVID-19 samples. Sample material is recorded as cDNA or gDNA derived from T cells, B-cell-depleted T cells, or PBMCs.

Authors' processing steps: Researchers report that nucleated cell counts were estimated from reference gene primer amplification. This table comes from immunoSEQ multiplex PCR, and its TCRdb copy is limited to in-frame clones, with some not included. V, J and clone size derive from that table, while D and trimming were established from the DNA sequence. Among 110,000 or so clones listed, 75% to 90% were seen once. The TCR originated in a woman in her 40s with acute or convalescent COVID-19. Sequencing was done on a sample of peripheral blood.

CDR3 DNA: TGTGCCTGGAGGGATTCGGGGGGACACCATCAGCCCCAGCATTTT. It is translated as CAWRDSGGHHQPQHF. This chain connects TRBV30 to TRBJ1-5; weak D call: TRBD1 (6 bases). V was clipped by 3 bases and J by 5 bases, with 17 bases between them. Germline CDR1 GTSNPN, CDR2 SVGIG (reference sequence). This CDR3 is built from 15 residues.